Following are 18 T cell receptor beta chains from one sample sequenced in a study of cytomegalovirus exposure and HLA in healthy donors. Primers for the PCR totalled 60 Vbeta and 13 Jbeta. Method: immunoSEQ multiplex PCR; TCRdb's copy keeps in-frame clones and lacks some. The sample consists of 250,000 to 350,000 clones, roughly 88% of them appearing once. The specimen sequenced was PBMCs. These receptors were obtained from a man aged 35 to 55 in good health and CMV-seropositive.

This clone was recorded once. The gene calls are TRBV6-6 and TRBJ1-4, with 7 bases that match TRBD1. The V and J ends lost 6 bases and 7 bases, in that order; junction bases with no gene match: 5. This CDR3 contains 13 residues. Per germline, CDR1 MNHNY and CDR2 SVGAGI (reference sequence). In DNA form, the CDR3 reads TGTGCCAGCAGGCCGAACAGGGGTGAAAAACTGTTTTTT. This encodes CASRPNRGEKLFF.

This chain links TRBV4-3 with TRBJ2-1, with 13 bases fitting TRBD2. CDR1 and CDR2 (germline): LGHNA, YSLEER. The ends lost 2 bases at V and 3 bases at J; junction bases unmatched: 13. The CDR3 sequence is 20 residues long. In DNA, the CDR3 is TGCGCCAGCAGCCAAAGGTTAGGACTAGCGGGAGAGGTGAACTACAATGAGCAGTTCTTC. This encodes CASSQRLGLAGEVNYNEQFF.

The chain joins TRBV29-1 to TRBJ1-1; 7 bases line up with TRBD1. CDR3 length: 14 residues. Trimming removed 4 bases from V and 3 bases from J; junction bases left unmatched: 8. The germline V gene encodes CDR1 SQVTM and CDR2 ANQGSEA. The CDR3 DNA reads TGCAGCGTTGCGGAGAAGGGGGCTTACACTGAAGCTTTCTTT. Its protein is CSVAEKGAYTEAFF.

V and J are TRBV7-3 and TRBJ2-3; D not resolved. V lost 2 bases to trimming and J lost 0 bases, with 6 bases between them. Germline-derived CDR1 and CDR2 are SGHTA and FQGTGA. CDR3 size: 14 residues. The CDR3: CASSLSVSTDTQYF. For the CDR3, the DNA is TGTGCCAGCAGCTTATCTGTCAGCACAGATACGCAGTATTTT.

CDR3: CASSQVIAGEPRDTQYF. Here the CDR3 DNA reads TGCGCCAGCAGCCAAGTTATAGCGGGAGAGCCCCGAGATACGCAGTATTTT. V gene TRBV4-1 combines with J gene TRBJ2-3; 9 bases map to TRBD2. This CDR3 comprises 17 residues. Germline assignment: CDR1 MGHRA and CDR2 YSYEKL. Losses at the gene ends were 1 base for V and 5 bases for J; bases not matched to a gene: 10.

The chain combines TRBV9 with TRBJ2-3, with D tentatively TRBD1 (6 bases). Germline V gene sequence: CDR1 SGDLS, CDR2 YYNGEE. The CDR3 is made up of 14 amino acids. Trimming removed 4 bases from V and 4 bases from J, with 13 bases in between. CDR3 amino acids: CASSPTTGSDTQYF. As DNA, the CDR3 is TGTGCCAGCAGCCCAACTACAGGGTCAGATACGCAGTATTTT.

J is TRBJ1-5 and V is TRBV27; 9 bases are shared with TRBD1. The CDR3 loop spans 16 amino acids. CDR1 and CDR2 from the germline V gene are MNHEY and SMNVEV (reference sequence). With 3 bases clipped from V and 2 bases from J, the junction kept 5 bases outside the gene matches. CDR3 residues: CASSLGTGYGNQPQHF. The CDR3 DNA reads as TGTGCCAGCAGTTTGGGGACAGGGTATGGCAATCAGCCCCAGCATTTT.

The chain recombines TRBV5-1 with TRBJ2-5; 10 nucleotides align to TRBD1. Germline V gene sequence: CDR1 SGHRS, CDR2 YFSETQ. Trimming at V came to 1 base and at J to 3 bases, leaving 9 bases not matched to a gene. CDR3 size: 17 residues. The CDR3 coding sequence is TGCGCCAGCAGCTTGACCGTTGGGACAGGGGCCAAAGAGACCCAGTACTTC. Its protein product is CASSLTVGTGAKETQYF.

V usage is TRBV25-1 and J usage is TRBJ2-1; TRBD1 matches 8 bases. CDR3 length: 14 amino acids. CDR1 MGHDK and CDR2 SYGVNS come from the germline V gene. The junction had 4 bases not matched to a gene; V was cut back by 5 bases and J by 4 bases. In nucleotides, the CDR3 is TGTGCCAGCAGTAGTGACAGGGGTTACAATGAGCAGTTCTTC. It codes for CASSSDRGYNEQFF.

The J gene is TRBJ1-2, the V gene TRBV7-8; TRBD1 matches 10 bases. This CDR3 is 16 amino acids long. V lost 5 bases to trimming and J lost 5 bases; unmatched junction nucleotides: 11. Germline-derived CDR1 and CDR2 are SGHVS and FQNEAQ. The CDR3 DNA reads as TGTGCCAGCAGCCCAAACCGGGACAGGGGTGAATATGGCTACACCTTC. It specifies CASSPNRDRGEYGYTF.

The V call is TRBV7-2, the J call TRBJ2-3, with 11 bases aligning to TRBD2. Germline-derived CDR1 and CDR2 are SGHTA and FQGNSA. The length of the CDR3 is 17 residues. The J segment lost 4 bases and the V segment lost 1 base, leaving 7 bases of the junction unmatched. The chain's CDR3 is CASSLVLAGGQADTQYF. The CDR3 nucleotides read TGTGCCAGCAGCTTAGTCCTAGCGGGAGGCCAGGCAGATACGCAGTATTTT.

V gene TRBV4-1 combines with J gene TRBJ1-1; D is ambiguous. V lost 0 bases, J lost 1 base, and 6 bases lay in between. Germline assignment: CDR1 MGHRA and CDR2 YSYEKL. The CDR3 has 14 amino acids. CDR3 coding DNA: TGCGCCAGCAGCCAAGAGCGGCGGAACACTGAAGCTTTCTTT. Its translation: CASSQERRNTEAFF.

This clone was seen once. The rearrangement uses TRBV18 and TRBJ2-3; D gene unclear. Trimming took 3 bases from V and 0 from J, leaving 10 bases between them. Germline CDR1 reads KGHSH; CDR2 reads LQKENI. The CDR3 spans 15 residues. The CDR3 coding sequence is TGTGCCAGCTCACCTACTACCGCTAGCACAGATACGCAGTATTTT. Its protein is CASSPTTASTDTQYF.

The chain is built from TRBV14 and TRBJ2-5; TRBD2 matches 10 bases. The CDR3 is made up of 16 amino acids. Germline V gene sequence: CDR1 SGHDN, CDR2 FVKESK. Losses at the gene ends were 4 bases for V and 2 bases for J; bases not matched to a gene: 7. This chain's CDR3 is CASSLSGGATQETQYF. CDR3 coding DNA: TGTGCCAGCAGCCTGAGCGGGGGGGCAACTCAAGAGACCCAGTACTTC.

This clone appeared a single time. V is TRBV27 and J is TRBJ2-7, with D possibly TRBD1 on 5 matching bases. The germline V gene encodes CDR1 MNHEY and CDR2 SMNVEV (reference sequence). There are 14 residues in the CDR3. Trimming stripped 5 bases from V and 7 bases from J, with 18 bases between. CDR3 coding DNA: TGTGCCAGCAGTGCGACAGAGTTTGGGAAGGAGCAGTACTTC. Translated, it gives CASSATEFGKEQYF.

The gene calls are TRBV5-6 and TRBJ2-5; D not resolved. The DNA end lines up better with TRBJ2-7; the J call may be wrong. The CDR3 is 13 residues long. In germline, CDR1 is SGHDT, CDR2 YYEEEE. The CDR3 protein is CASSLEGASEQYF. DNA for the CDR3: TGTGCCAGCAGCTTGGAAGGAGCGAGCGAGCAGTACTTC.

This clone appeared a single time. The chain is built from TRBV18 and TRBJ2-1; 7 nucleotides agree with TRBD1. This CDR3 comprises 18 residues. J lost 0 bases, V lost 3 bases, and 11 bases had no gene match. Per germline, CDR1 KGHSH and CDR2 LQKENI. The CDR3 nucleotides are TGTGCCAGCTCACCCTCAGGGAAAGGGGGCTTCTCCTACAATGAGCAGTTCTTC. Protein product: CASSPSGKGGFSYNEQFF.

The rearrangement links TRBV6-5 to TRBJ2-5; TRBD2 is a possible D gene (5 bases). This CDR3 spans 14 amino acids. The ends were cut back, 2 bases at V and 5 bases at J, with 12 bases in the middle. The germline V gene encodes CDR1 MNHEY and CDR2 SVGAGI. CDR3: CASSYQQWRETQYF. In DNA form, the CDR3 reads TGTGCCAGCAGTTACCAACAGTGGAGGGAGACCCAGTACTTC.